This T cell receptor beta chain is drawn from a study of response to subunit inactivated influenza vaccine. V shed 5 bases and J 2 bases; nucleotides not matched to a gene: 5. Germline lookup yields CDR1 SEHNR and CDR2 FQNEAQ (reference sequence). The length of the CDR3 is 14 residues. From the RT-PCR reads, TCRdb called clonotypes with MiXCR, one entry per CDR3 protein. The sample has about 580,000 distinct CDR3 sequences, 14% seen once. This clonotype has ten or more counts. Antigen specificity is unknown. Points from the study as a whole: Authors suggested seasonal influenza vaccinations each recruit few new T cells.

This chain connects TRBV7-9 to TRBJ2-5, with TRBD1 identical over 7 bases. The specimen comprised PBMCs from blood, sampled 11 to 12 days after vaccination. This sequence was found in a man over 45 who received an inactivated influenza vaccine. As DNA, the CDR3 is TGTGCCAGCAGCCGGGGACAGCGACAAGAGACCCAGTACTTC. Encoded protein: CASSRGQRQETQYF.